These 22 T cell receptor beta chains came from one sample sequenced in a study of T cell responses to AZD1222 COVID-19 vaccine. Sequencing was performed with immunoSEQ multiplex PCR; in TCRdb, only in-frame clones are kept and a portion is missing. The sample lists 90,000 to 120,000 clones, approximately 87% occurring once. Source: peripheral blood, taken on day 0 of AZD1222 vaccination. These receptors were obtained from an adult in good health.

This chain uses TRBV7-6 with TRBJ2-7; TRBD1 is a possible D gene (5 bases). The CDR3 loop spans 14 amino acids. The germline V and J ends were trimmed by 4 bases and 3 bases, with 13 bases remaining between them. From germline, CDR1 is SGHVS and CDR2 FNYEAQ. CDR3 sequence (DNA): TGTGCCAGCAGCTCGTCCAGGGCCGACTACGAGCAGTACTTC. Its translation: CASSSSRADYEQYF.

V and J are TRBV7-9 and TRBJ2-1; possible D gene TRBD2, 5 bases. Germline lookup yields CDR1 SEHNR and CDR2 FQNEAQ (reference sequence). The CDR3 covers 13 residues. Trimming took 4 bases from V and 4 from J, leaving 8 bases between them. The CDR3: CASSSEGYNEQFF. The CDR3 nucleotides read TGTGCCAGCAGCTCTGAGGGATACAATGAGCAGTTCTTC.

The rearrangement uses TRBV19 and TRBJ1-5, with 7 bases aligning to TRBD1. CDR3 length: 14 residues. The germline CDR1 and CDR2 sequences are LNHDA and SQIVND (reference sequence). Losses at the gene ends were 2 bases for V and 7 bases for J; bases not matched to a gene: 5. CDR3 sequence reads: CASSIIRGNQPQHF. The CDR3 bases are TGTGCCAGTAGTATAATCAGGGGGAACCAGCCCCAGCATTTT.

The chain's CDR3 is CASSTTGQRSGNTIYF. The CDR3 DNA sequence: TGTGCCAGCAGCACTACGGGACAGCGCTCTGGAAACACCATATATTTT. J is TRBJ1-3 and V is TRBV7-9; 7 bases line up with TRBD1. This CDR3 is built from 16 residues. The V gene end was trimmed by 5 bases and the J gene end by 0 bases; junction bases not matched to a gene: 7. In germline, CDR1 is SEHNR, CDR2 FQNEAQ (reference sequence).

The chain recombines TRBV6-2 or TRBV6-3 with TRBJ1-5; possible D gene TRBD1, 5 bases. Trimming shortened V by 5 bases and J by 5 bases, and 10 bases separated the two germline ends. Germline V lookup: CDR1 MNHEY, CDR2 SVGEGT. The CDR3 contains 13 residues. This CDR3 is CASSRPGDQPQHF. The CDR3 bases are TGTGCCAGCAGTCGCCCGGGGGATCAGCCCCAGCATTTT.

The chain joins TRBV4-1 to TRBJ2-3; TRBD2 matches at 10 bases. From germline, CDR1 is MGHRA and CDR2 YSYEKL. This CDR3 is 16 amino acids long. After removal of 4 bases from V and 2 bases from J, the junction contained 6 bases not matched to a gene. The CDR3 protein is CASSLGAGGPTDTQYF. Here the CDR3 DNA reads TGCGCCAGCAGCCTTGGAGCGGGGGGGCCCACAGATACGCAGTATTTT.

The CDR3 loop is CASSLGSSGANVLTF. CDR3 sequence (DNA): TGTGCCAGCAGCTTAGGGTCCTCTGGGGCCAACGTCCTGACTTTC. The rearrangement links TRBV7-2 to TRBJ2-6; D ambiguous. CDR1 and CDR2 from the germline V gene are SGHTA and FQGNSA. This CDR3 spans 15 amino acids. With 1 base removed from V and 0 bases from J, the gap between germline ends came to 4 bases.

The rearrangement links TRBV7-9 to TRBJ1-1; unclear D gene. The germline CDR1 and CDR2 sequences are SEHNR and FQNEAQ (reference sequence). The CDR3 is made up of 12 amino acids. Trimming cost V 4 bases and J 2 bases, with 5 bases left between them. For the CDR3, the DNA is TGTGCCAGCAGCTATACTAACACTGAAGCTTTCTTT. Its translation: CASSYTNTEAFF.

V usage is TRBV7-3 and J usage is TRBJ2-3; D possibly matches TRBD1 or TRBD2 (6 bases each). This CDR3 is 16 amino acids long. V shed 3 bases and J shed 8 bases, with 21 bases lying between them. Germline V lookup: CDR1 SGHTA, CDR2 FQGTGA. CDR3 bases: TGTGCCAGCAGCTTGGGGGCGGACTACCGTCCCGGTACGCAGTATTTT. It codes for CASSLGADYRPGTQYF.

The rearrangement joins TRBV7-9 to TRBJ1-1; TRBD1 agrees at 7 bases. V lost 1 base to trimming and J lost 1 base; unmatched junction nucleotides: 12. This CDR3 region has 18 residues. In germline, CDR1 is SEHNR, CDR2 FQNEAQ (reference sequence). The CDR3, as DNA: TGTGCCAGCAGCTTAGGGTTATTGACAGGGCCCTCGAACACTGAAGCTTTCTTT. Translated, it gives CASSLGLLTGPSNTEAFF. Complete variable domain (other parts from reference TRBV7-9 and TRBJ1-1): DTGVSQNPRHKITKRGQNVTFRCDPISEHNRLYWYRQTLGQGPEFLTYFQNEAQLEKSRLLSDRFSAERPKGSFSTLEIQRTEQGDSAMYLCASSLGLLTGPSNTEAFFGQGTRLTVV.

The chain joins TRBV12-3 or TRBV12-4 to TRBJ1-1; a possible D gene is TRBD1 (5 bases). This CDR3 region has 13 residues. The V gene lost 3 bases and the J gene lost 10 bases, with 15 bases spanning the gap. The CDR3 is CASSFGKGRGAFF. The CDR3 coding sequence is TGTGCCAGCAGTTTCGGTAAGGGGAGGGGAGCTTTCTTT.

V and J are TRBV11-3 and TRBJ2-1; D not resolved. Per the germline V gene, CDR1 is SGHNT and CDR2 is YENEEA. This CDR3 has 15 amino acids. Trimming pared 5 bases from V and 5 bases from J, leaving 16 bases between. The CDR3 coding sequence is TGTGCCAGCAGCCGTTCGAACGGTAGGGACAATGAGCAGTTCTTC. This codes for CASSRSNGRDNEQFF.

V and J are TRBV19 and TRBJ2-3; 8 bases agree with TRBD1. The ends lost 7 bases at V and 3 bases at J; junction bases unmatched: 6. The CDR3 has 14 amino acids. Germline CDR1 is LNHDA and CDR2 is SQIVND (reference sequence). The CDR3 reads CASKAGTGTDTQYF. The CDR3 DNA is TGTGCCAGTAAAGCCGGGACAGGTACAGATACGCAGTATTTT.

The chain links TRBV19 to TRBJ2-3; D is perhaps TRBD1 or TRBD2 (6 bases each). The V end lost 10 bases, the J end lost 4 bases, and 18 bases lay between the germline ends. Germline loops: CDR1 LNHDA, CDR2 SQIVND (reference sequence). The CDR3 loop spans 14 amino acids. The CDR3, as DNA: TGTGCCACCAATAAGGGGGGTGCGGCAGATACGCAGTATTTT. Translation: CATNKGGAADTQYF.

This rearrangement joins TRBV7-2 to TRBJ2-7; D is perhaps TRBD1 or TRBD2 (5 bases each). CDR1 is SGHTA and CDR2 is FQGNSA in the germline V gene. Between the trimmed V and J ends, which lost 0 bases and 3 bases, there was a span of 6 bases. CDR3 length equals 13 residues. CDR3 region: CASSLAGDYEQYF. The CDR3 bases are TGTGCCAGCAGCTTAGCGGGGGACTACGAGCAGTACTTC. Supplemented by reference TRBV7-2 and TRBJ2-7, the full variable domain reads GAGVSQSPSNKVTEKGKDVELRCDPISGHTALYWYRQSLGQGLEFLIYFQGNSAPDKSGLPSDRFSAERTGGSVSTLTIQRTQQEDSAVYLCASSLAGDYEQYFGPGTRLTVT.

The chain is built from TRBV10-3 and TRBJ2-2, with 8 bases identical to TRBD1. The CDR3 spans 14 residues. CDR1 ENHRY and CDR2 SYGVKD come from the germline V gene. The V and J ends lost 6 bases and 4 bases, in that order; junction bases with no gene match: 4. The chain's CDR3 is CAISGQGVTGELFF. DNA for the CDR3: TGTGCCATCAGCGGACAGGGTGTCACCGGGGAGCTGTTTTTT.

The J gene is TRBJ2-5, the V gene TRBV11-2, with D unclear. Between the trimmed V and J ends, which lost 5 bases and 5 bases, there was a span of 15 bases. Per the germline V gene, CDR1 is SGHAT and CDR2 is FQNNGV. CDR3 size: 14 residues. DNA for the CDR3: TGTGCCAGCAGCCTCACGGGCCGAAGCGAGACCCAGTACTTC. Protein: CASSLTGRSETQYF.

This clone was seen a single time. This chain links TRBV18 with TRBJ2-2; D call uncertain. The CDR3 has 14 amino acids. Germline V gene sequence: CDR1 KGHSH, CDR2 LQKENI. Trimming removed 4 bases from V and 6 bases from J, with 12 bases in between. The CDR3 loop reads CASSRREIPGELFF. Here the CDR3 DNA reads TGTGCCAGCTCACGCCGAGAGATTCCCGGGGAGCTGTTTTTT.

The chain has TRBV7-6 and TRBJ2-2; D call uncertain. The CDR3 extends over 15 amino acids. The V and J ends lost 5 bases and 4 bases respectively, with 14 bases between them. Germline V gives CDR1 SGHVS, CDR2 FNYEAQ. The CDR3 nucleotides are TGTGCCAGCAGCGCCACCTATGGTGGCACCGGGGAGCTGTTTTTT. It yields the protein CASSATYGGTGELFF.

The rearrangement uses TRBV9 and TRBJ1-5; D might be TRBD1 (5 bases). Germline-derived CDR1 and CDR2 are SGDLS and YYNGEE. V lost 5 bases, J lost 3 bases, and 15 bases lay in between. The CDR3 extends over 15 amino acids. CDR3 nucleotide sequence: TGTGCCAGCAGTCCAGGGAAAGGGATCAATCAGCCCCAGCATTTT. Translating it yields CASSPGKGINQPQHF. Full variable domain (rest looked up from reference TRBV9 and TRBJ1-5): DSGVTQTPKHLITATGQRVTLRCSPRSGDLSVYWYQQSLDQGLQFLIQYYNGEERAKGNILERFSAQQFPDLHSELNLSSLELGDSALYFCASSPGKGINQPQHFGDGTRLSIL.

The CDR3 DNA reads TGTGCCAGTAGTATAGGCCGGGACACTGAAGCTTTCTTT. This gives the protein CASSIGRDTEAFF. The V and J genes are TRBV19 and TRBJ1-1, with D hard to call. Between the trimmed V and J ends, which lost 1 base and 3 bases, there was a span of 6 bases. The germline CDR1 and CDR2 sequences are LNHDA and SQIVND (reference sequence). The CDR3 is 13 residues long.

The rearrangement uses TRBV19 and TRBJ2-2; the D is unclear. Deletions cut 2 bases from V and 2 bases from J, with 6 bases between. CDR1 and CDR2 (germline): LNHDA, SQIVND (reference sequence). The CDR3 covers 14 residues. CDR3 region: CASSITLNTGELFF. The CDR3 coding sequence is TGTGCCAGTAGTATAACGTTAAACACCGGGGAGCTGTTTTTT.